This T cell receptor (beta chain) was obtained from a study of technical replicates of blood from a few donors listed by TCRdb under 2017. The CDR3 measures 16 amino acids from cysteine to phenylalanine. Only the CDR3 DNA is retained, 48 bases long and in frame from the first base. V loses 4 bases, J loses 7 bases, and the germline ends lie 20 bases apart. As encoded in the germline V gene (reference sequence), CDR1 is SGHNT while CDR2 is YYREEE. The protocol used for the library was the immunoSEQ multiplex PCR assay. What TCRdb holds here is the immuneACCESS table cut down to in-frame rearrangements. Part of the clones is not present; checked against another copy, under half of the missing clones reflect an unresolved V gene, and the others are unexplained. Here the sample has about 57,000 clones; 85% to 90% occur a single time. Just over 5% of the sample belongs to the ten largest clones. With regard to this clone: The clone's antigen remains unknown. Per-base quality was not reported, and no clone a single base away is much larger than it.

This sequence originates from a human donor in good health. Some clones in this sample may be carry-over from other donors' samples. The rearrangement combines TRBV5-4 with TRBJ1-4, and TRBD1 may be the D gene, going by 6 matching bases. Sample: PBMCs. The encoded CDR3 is CASSPGGGGQAEKLFF. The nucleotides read TGTGCCAGCAGCCCCGGGGGGGGCGGCCAGGCTGAAAAACTGTTTTTT.